This T cell receptor beta chain was captured in a study of T cells in Graves' hyperthyroidism and ophthalmopathy. Study details: Peripheral blood was acquired at first diagnosis, ahead of any therapy whatsoever.

This clonotype was picked up many times. The CDR3 runs 15 residues. Germline-derived CDR1 and CDR2 are ENHRY and SYGVKD. V shed 2 bases and J shed 1 base, with 12 bases lying between them. Around 10 ml fresh peripheral blood yielded the PBMCs. TCR beta CDR3 sequences were amplified from RNA transcripts. RT-PCR in the first round (using the HTBI primer set) targeted the TCR CDR3. TCRdb independently ran MiXCR on the multiplex PCR reads; one entry per CDR3 protein. Of approximately 870,000 distinct CDR3 sequences in the sample, about 38% were seen once. The chain employs TRBV10-3 and TRBJ2-7; the D gene is possibly TRBD1 (6 bases). The sequenced material came from blood. This receptor was obtained from a man aged 18-30 years with Graves' hyperthyroidism. The CDR3 sequence is CAISEGGGRSYEQYF. CDR3 DNA: TGTGCCATCAGTGAGGGGGGCGGGCGATCCTACGAGCAGTACTTC.